The 14 T cell receptor beta chains given below trace back to one sample, sequenced in a study of tumor-infiltrating lymphocytes in oesophageal squamous cell carcinoma (dated by TCRdb to about 2016). Library creation used PCR. Sequencing relied on an Illumina HiSeq 2000. TCRdb passed the public sequencing reads through fastp at Q25 and MiXCR, retaining productive beta sequences. For every CDR3 protein sequence, its rows merge into one entry that carries the most common genes and DNA. The table for this sample lists 19,000 or so distinct CDR3 sequences; roughly 50% of them were counted only once. The ten top clones hold under 55% of the sample. Material for sequencing was normal esophageal tissue next to the tumor. The receptors derive from a female donor with esophageal squamous cell carcinoma.

In nucleotides, the CDR3 is TGTGCCAGCAGTCGACTAGGCGGGGACGAGCAGTACTTC. As protein: CASSRLGGDEQYF. The V call is TRBV7-2, the J call TRBJ2-1, with a possible D match to TRBD2 (6 bases). The DNA matches TRBJ2-7 better at its end, which makes the J call doubtful. Germline lookup yields CDR1 SGHTA and CDR2 FQGNSA. The CDR3 extends over 13 amino acids.

This rearrangement joins TRBV28 to TRBJ1-5; D gene uncertain. There are 13 residues in the CDR3. Looked up from germline, CDR1 is MDHEN and CDR2 is SYDVKM. Trimming left V 6 bases short and J 1 base short, with 7 bases between. The CDR3 DNA reads TGTGCCAGCAGCTCGCGGAGCAATCAGCCCCAGCATTTT. Translated: CASSSRSNQPQHF.

The chain couples TRBV7-8 to TRBJ1-5, with 8 bases that match TRBD1. The trim removed 2 bases at V and 0 bases at J, leaving 6 bases unmatched. The CDR3 loop spans 17 amino acids. Germline V gene data show CDR1 as SGHVS and CDR2 as FQNEAQ. The DNA of the CDR3 is TGTGCCAGCAGCTTAAGTGTAACAGGGGGTAGCAATCAGCCCCAGCATTTT. Its translation is CASSLSVTGGSNQPQHF.

The gene calls are TRBV12-3 or TRBV12-4 and TRBJ2-4, with D uncertain. The J call may be incorrect, as the DNA end agrees better with TRBJ1-2. The CDR3 sequence is 14 residues long. The CDR3 nucleotides are TGTGCCAGCAGCCAAACAACAACCAACTATGGCTACACCTTC. It encodes CASSQTTTNYGYTF.

By share, this clonotype counts as medium-sized. The chain links TRBV28 to TRBJ2-1, with TRBD2 as a possible D gene (6 bases). CDR1 is MDHEN, CDR2 SYDVKM, per germline. Trimming left V 4 bases short and J 7 bases short, with 17 bases between. The CDR3 totals 15 residues. The chain's CDR3 is CASSSAGNGWNEQFF. The CDR3 DNA follows: TGTGCCAGCAGTTCGGCGGGAAATGGATGGAATGAGCAGTTCTTC.

This sequence joins TRBV11-2 and TRBJ2-1; D might be TRBD2 (6 bases). TRBJ2-7 explains the end of the DNA better; the J call may be wrong. CDR3 length equals 14 residues. From germline, CDR1 is SGHAT and CDR2 FQNNGV. CDR3 region: CASSLEAGTFEQYF. The CDR3 nucleotides read TGTGCCAGCAGCTTAGAGGCGGGGACGTTCGAGCAGTACTTC.

This clonotype was counted many times. The chain's CDR3 is CASSFSSSTQETQYF. The CDR3 DNA sequence: TGTGCCAGCAGTTTCTCGAGCTCGACCCAAGAGACCCAGTACTTC. The chain couples TRBV27 to TRBJ2-5; D not certain. V gave up 3 bases and J gave up 1 base, with 12 bases separating them. CDR3 size: 15 residues. Germline CDR1 reads MNHEY; CDR2 reads SMNVEV (reference sequence).

The chain couples TRBV6-1 to TRBJ2-6; D is unclear. The end of the DNA is better explained by TRBJ2-5, so the J call may be wrong. Germline loops: CDR1 MNHNS, CDR2 SASEGT. The CDR3 has 12 amino acids. DNA for the CDR3: TGTGCCAGCAGTGGTGTGCGGGAGACCCAGTACTTC. The encoded protein is CASSGVRETQYF.

The chain joins TRBV10-1 to TRBJ2-4, with 9 bases that match TRBD1. This CDR3 is built from 20 residues. CDR1 is WNHNN, CDR2 SYGVQD, per germline (reference sequence). V shed 1 base, J shed 0 bases, and the junction held 13 bases outside the gene matches. In DNA form, the CDR3 reads TGCGCCAGCAGTGAGTGGGGGGGACAGGGACCCCAACTAGCCAAAAACATTCAGTACTTC. Amino acid sequence: CASSEWGGQGPQLAKNIQYF.

The V and J genes are TRBV28 and TRBJ1-2, with D unclear. The germline V gene encodes CDR1 MDHEN and CDR2 SYDVKM. V lost 6 bases and J 5 bases, leaving 13 bases between the germline ends. The CDR3 has 13 residues. The CDR3 reads CASRPTLGYGYTF. In nucleotides, the CDR3 is TGTGCCAGCAGACCGACGCTAGGTTATGGCTACACCTTC.

The chain is built from TRBV13 and TRBJ2-3; D is unresolved. V lost 5 bases and J 6 bases, leaving 21 bases between the germline ends. Germline V lookup: CDR1 PRHDT, CDR2 FYEKMQ (reference sequence). CDR3 length: 16 amino acids. The CDR3 here is CASSLRSGPRWDTQYF. The CDR3 DNA follows: TGTGCCAGCAGCCTCAGATCCGGGCCCCGATGGGATACGCAGTATTTT. Based on the CDR3 plus reference TRBV13 and TRBJ2-3, the full variable domain is AAGVIQSPRHLIKEKRETATLKCYPIPRHDTVYWYQQGPGQDPQFLISFYEKMQSDKGSIPDRFSAQQFSDYHSELNMSSLELGDSALYFCASSLRSGPRWDTQYFGPGTRLTVL.

Many counts were recorded for this clonotype. The rearrangement links TRBV11-2 to TRBJ2-5; the match to TRBD1 covers 9 bases. The J call may be mistaken, given a closer DNA end match to TRBJ2-7. The germline V gene encodes CDR1 SGHAT and CDR2 FQNNGV. The CDR3 totals 14 residues. The CDR3 DNA reads as TGTGCCAGCAGCTCCGGGACAGGGAATTACGAGCAGTACTTC. It encodes CASSSGTGNYEQYF.

This clonotype has at least ten counts. This chain connects TRBV20-1 to TRBJ2-1, with 7 bases fitting TRBD2. Germline CDR1 is DFQATT and CDR2 is SNEGSKA (reference sequence). The CDR3 has 13 residues. The V and J ends lost 1 base and 6 bases, in that order; junction bases with no gene match: 3. DNA of the CDR3: TGCAGTGCTAGAGCTCCTAGCGGCAATGAGCAGTTCTTC. Translating it yields CSARAPSGNEQFF.

This clonotype has a handful of counts. The J gene is TRBJ2-1, the V gene TRBV7-9; 12 bases align to TRBD2. The CDR3 has 17 residues. Germline-derived CDR1 and CDR2 are SEHNR and FQNEAQ (reference sequence). The trim removed 5 bases at V and 6 bases at J, leaving 11 bases unmatched. The CDR3 is CASSPSPSGRAINEQFF. CDR3 sequence (DNA): TGTGCCAGCAGCCCTAGCCCTAGCGGGAGGGCCATCAATGAGCAGTTCTTC.